This T cell receptor (beta chain) was sequenced for a study of cytomegalovirus exposure and HLA in healthy donors. Findings and caveats of the study: Most likely, a cluster of highly shared sequence variants arose as a sequencing artifact. Later analysis identified several of the most significant clusters that appeared linked to common viral pathogens. Earlier findings revealed that most TCR beta V segments proved productive either about 87% or about 30% of the time.

The PCR employed 60 Vbeta primers together with 13 Jbeta primers. Only in-frame clones appear in the TCRdb table, and some are missing; sequencing was by immunoSEQ multiplex PCR. The sample holds 150,000 to 200,000 clones, less than 90% seen once. Germline assignment: CDR1 MDHEN and CDR2 SYDVKM. The CDR3 loop spans 11 amino acids. The V end lost 6 bases, the J end lost 7 bases, and 10 bases lay between the germline ends. As concerns this clone: Its target is not known.

The sequenced sample consisted of PBMCs. This clonotype was obtained from a middle-aged man in good health and CMV-seropositive. The chain employs TRBV28 and TRBJ2-7; D is undetermined. CDR3 nucleotide sequence: TGTGCCAGCAGCATCACTTTTGAGCAGTACTTC. Its translation: CASSITFEQYF.